The present T cell receptor (beta chain) was sequenced within a study of blood T cell repertoires in COVID-19 (dated by TCRdb to the early 2020s). The study in broad terms: Samples covering the acute and convalescent phases of COVID-19 were provided by collaborators in the United States, Italy and Spain. The prospective study material was composed of cDNA or gDNA derived from T cells, B-cell-depleted T cells, or PBMCs. Subjects who had been exposed to COVID-19, were actively infected with it, or had recovered from it provided the deeply sampled blood TCRbeta repertoires that made up the dataset. The repertoires were made available in a free public database intended to serve as a resource for research on the immune response to SARS-CoV-2. Samples were obtained from the ongoing ImmuneRACE study (first 160 participants) and from 1,254 subjects provided by 6 global collaborators. The sample metadata nearly always contained a de-identified subject ID, COVID-19 status, age in years and sex. HLA class I and class II types, where available, came from metadata supplied by the sample provider rather than from assay-based typing. Findings and caveats that apply to the study as a whole: The quantity of clinical and demographic metadata differed by source and by participant and was supplied without curation.

TCRbeta CDR3 regions were amplified from genomic DNA by means of the immunoSEQ Assay, a bias-controlled multiplex PCR. The paper's data handling went like this. Nucleated cell counts per sample were estimated from amplification of reference gene primers within the assay. Sequence reads were collapsed and filtered to measure the absolute abundance of every unique TCRbeta CDR3 rearrangement. Productive Simpson clonality was computed per sample as the square root of Simpson's diversity index over productive rearrangements. TCRdb limited this immuneACCESS table to in-frame rearrangements with V and J called. A share of clones is missing; checked studies link under half to unresolved V genes, and the rest is unexplained. For V, J and clone size, that table is used; D and trimming come from the DNA. For this sample the table gives about 410,000 clones, of which 90% were detected only once. About 0.6% of the sample rests with the top ten.

Of note for this clone: Its binding antigen is unknown. No base quality values were provided; no much bigger clone lies one nucleotide off.

In the prospective study, participants were roughly 18 to 95 years old, resided in about two dozen geographic areas of the United States, and were enrolled through a virtual design. In the prospective study, participants were assigned to cohorts based on the clinical history participants reported in a screening survey and a study questionnaire. Recovered participants in ImmuneRACE Cohort 3 were defined by two consecutive negative NP/OP PCR tests, clearance by a healthcare professional, or resolution of symptoms. Mobile phlebotomists in the prospective study collected whole blood, serum and a nasopharyngeal or oropharyngeal swab from every participant. Participants in the prospective study had the option to provide additional blood draws and questionnaires over a roughly 2-month period. Blood samples from the prospective study were shipped frozen or at room temperature prior to DNA extraction. CDR1 GTSNPN and CDR2 SVGIG are derived from the germline V gene (reference sequence). Ends trimmed: V by 5 bases, J by 8 bases; bases unmatched to a gene: 8. The CDR3 has 13 amino acids, counting the end cysteine and phenylalanine. CDR3 DNA is the only sequence kept; it has 39 bases, read in frame from the first base.

The TCR originated in a man between 18 and 35 years old who had recovered from COVID-19. The chain is assembled from TRBV30 and TRBJ1-4; TRBD1 agrees with 7 junctional bases. Specimen: PBMCs or T cells enriched from blood (not recorded which). The DNA sequence is TGTGCCTGGGGGGACAGCCCCGTAGAAAAACTGTTTTTT. This translates into CAWGDSPVEKLFF.